What follows are 4 T cell receptor beta chains derived from one specimen sequenced in a study of shared clonotypes between healthy human individuals. Using immunoSEQ multiplex PCR, the repertoire was profiled, and TCRdb retains in-frame clones only, with some absent. The sample yields 1.6 million or so clones, roughly 97% seen once. The sequenced sample was naive CD4+ T cells sorted from blood. The subset is: CD45RA+ positively selected. These receptors were collected from a man in his thirties or forties in good health.

V and J are TRBV12-5 and TRBJ2-7; the match to TRBD1 covers 8 bases. Germline trimming cut 6 bases from V and 5 bases from J; bases unmatched to any gene: 9. This CDR3 has 14 residues. Germline V gives CDR1 LGHNT, CDR2 FRNRAP. The CDR3, as DNA: TGTGCTAGTGGACCGGGGCAGGGGGCCCACGAGCAGTACTTC. Encoded protein: CASGPGQGAHEQYF.

V is TRBV9 and J is TRBJ2-3; 9 nucleotides align to TRBD2. With V trimmed by 0 bases and J by 0 bases, 2 bases remained unmatched. The CDR3 runs to 16 residues. Germline lookup yields CDR1 SGDLS and CDR2 YYNGEE. CDR3 sequence (DNA): TGTGCCAGCAGCGTAGGACTAGCGGAGAGCACAGATACGCAGTATTTT. Translating it yields CASSVGLAESTDTQYF.

V gene TRBV5-1 combines with J gene TRBJ2-6; no reliable D call. V was clipped by 0 bases and J by 0 bases, with 10 bases between them. The CDR3 loop spans 17 amino acids. Per the germline V gene, CDR1 is SGHRS and CDR2 is YFSETQ. The DNA for the CDR3 is TGCGCCAGCAGCTTGGGGGCCGATAGCTCTGGGGCCAACGTCCTGACTTTC. Protein: CASSLGADSSGANVLTF.

The chain is built from TRBV7-9 and TRBJ2-1; 12 nucleotides agree with TRBD2. Germline V CDR1 and CDR2: SEHNR, FQNEAQ (reference sequence). The junction had 10 bases not matched to a gene; V was cut back by 0 bases and J by 7 bases. CDR3 length: 18 residues. CDR3 amino acids: CASSLAHLTSGRFNEQFF. DNA of the CDR3: TGTGCCAGCAGCTTAGCCCACTTAACTAGCGGGAGGTTTAATGAGCAGTTCTTC.